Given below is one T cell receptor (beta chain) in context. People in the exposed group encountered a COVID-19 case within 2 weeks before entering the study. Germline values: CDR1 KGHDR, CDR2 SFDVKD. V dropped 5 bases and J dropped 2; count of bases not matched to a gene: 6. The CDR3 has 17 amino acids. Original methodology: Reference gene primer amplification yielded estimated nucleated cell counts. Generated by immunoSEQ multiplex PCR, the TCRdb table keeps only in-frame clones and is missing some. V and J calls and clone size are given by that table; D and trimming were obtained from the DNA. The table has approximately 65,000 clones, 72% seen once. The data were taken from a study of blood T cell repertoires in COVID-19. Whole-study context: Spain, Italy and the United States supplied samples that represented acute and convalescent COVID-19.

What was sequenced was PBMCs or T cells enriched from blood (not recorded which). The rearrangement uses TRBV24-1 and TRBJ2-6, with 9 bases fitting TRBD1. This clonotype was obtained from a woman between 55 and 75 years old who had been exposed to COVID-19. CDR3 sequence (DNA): TGTGCCACCAGTGGAACCGGGACAGGGACTGGGGCCAACGTCCTGACTTTC. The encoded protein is CATSGTGTGTGANVLTF.